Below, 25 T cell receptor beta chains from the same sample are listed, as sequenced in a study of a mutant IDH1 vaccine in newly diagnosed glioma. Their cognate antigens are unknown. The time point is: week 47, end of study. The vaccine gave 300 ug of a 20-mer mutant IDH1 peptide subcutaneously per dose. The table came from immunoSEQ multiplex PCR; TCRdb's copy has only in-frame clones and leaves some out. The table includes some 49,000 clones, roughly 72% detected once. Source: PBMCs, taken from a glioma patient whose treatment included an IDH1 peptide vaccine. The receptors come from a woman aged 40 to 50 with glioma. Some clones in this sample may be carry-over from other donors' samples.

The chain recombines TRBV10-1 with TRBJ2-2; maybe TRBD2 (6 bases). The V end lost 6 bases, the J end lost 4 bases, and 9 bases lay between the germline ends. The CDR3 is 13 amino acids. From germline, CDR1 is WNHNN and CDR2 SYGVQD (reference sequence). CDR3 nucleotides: TGCGCCAGCAGCCCGGGAGTCACCGGGGAGCTGTTTTTT. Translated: CASSPGVTGELFF.

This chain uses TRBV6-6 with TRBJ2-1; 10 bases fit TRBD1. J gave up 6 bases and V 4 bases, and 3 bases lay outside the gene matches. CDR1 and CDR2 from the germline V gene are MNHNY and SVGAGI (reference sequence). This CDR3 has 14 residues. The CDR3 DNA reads TGTGCCAGCAGTTCGGGACAGGGGCTCAATGAGCAGTTCTTC. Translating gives CASSSGQGLNEQFF.

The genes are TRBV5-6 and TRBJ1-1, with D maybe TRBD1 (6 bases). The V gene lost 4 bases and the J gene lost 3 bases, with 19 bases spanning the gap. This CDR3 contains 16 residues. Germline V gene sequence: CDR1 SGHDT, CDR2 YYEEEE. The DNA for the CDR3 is TGTGCCAGCAGCCTGGGCCGGCCAGGGGCGGACACTGAAGCTTTCTTT. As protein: CASSLGRPGADTEAFF.

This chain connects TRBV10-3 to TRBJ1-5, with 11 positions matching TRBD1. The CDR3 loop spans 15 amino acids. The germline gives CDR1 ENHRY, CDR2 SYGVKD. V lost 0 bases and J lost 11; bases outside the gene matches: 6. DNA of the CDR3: TGTGCCATCAGTGAGTCCGGGACAGGGGGACAGTCCCAGCATTTT. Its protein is CAISESGTGGQSQHF.

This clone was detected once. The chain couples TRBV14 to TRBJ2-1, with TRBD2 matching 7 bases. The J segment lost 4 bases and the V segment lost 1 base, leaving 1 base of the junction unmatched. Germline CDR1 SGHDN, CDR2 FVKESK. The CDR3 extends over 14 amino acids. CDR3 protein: CASSQGLAYNEQFF. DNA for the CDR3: TGTGCCAGCAGCCAAGGACTAGCATACAATGAGCAGTTCTTC.

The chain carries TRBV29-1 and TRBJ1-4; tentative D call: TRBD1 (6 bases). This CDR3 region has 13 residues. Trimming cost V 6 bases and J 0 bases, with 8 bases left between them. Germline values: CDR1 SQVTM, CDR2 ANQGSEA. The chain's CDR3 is CSVRGATNEKLFF. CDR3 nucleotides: TGCAGCGTCAGGGGCGCAACTAATGAAAAACTGTTTTTT.

For the CDR3, the DNA is TGTGCCAGCAGCCAAGATCTTGTCCACCCCACGGCAGATACGCAGTATTTT. Its protein product is CASSQDLVHPTADTQYF. V is TRBV14 and J is TRBJ2-3; D is undetermined. Germline CDR1 SGHDN, CDR2 FVKESK. This CDR3 spans 17 amino acids. Deletions cut 0 bases from V and 4 bases from J, with 17 bases between.

In DNA form, the CDR3 reads TGTGCCAGCAGCCGGGTGACAGGGGGCACTGAAGCTTTCTTT. As protein: CASSRVTGGTEAFF. This chain uses TRBV7-2 with TRBJ1-1, with 9 bases that match TRBD1. Germline values: CDR1 SGHTA, CDR2 FQGNSA. V dropped 5 bases and J dropped 4; count of bases not matched to a gene: 5. This CDR3 comprises 14 residues.

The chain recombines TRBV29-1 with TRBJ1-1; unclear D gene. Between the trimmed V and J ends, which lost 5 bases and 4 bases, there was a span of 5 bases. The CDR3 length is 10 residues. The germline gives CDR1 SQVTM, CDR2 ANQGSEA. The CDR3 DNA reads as TGCAGCGTTTCCCTCACTGAAGCTTTCTTT. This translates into CSVSLTEAFF.

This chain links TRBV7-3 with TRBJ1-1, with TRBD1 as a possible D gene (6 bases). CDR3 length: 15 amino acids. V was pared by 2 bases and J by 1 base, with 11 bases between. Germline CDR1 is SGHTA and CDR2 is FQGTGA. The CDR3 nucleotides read TGTGCCAGCAGCTTATCTTTGACAGGGAACACTGAAGCTTTCTTT. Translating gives CASSLSLTGNTEAFF.

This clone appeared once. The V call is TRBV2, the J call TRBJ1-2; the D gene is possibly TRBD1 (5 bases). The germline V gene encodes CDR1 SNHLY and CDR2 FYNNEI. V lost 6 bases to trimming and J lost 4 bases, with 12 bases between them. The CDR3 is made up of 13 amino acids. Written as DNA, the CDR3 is TGTGCCAGCAGAGGGGAAAATTTCTATGGCTACACCTTC. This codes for CASRGENFYGYTF.

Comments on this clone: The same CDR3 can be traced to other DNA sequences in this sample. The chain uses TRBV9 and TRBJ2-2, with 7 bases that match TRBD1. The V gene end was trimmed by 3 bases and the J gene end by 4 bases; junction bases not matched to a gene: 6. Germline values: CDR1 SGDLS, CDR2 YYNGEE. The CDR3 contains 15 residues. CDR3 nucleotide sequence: TGTGCCAGCAGCGCGACAGGGATGGGCACCGGGGAGCTGTTTTTT. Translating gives CASSATGMGTGELFF.

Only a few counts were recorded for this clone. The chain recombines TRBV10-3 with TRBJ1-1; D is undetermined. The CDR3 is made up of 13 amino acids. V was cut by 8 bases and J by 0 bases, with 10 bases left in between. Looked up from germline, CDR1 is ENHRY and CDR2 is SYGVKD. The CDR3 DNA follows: TGTGCCATCGCCCGAATAATGAACACTGAAGCTTTCTTT. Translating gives CAIARIMNTEAFF.

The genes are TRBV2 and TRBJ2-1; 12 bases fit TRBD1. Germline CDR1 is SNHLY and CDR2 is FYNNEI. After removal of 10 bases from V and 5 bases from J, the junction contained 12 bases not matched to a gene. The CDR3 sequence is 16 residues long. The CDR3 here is CATGGTGGLRDNEQFF. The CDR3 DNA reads TGTGCCACAGGAGGGACAGGGGGCTTAAGGGACAATGAGCAGTTCTTC. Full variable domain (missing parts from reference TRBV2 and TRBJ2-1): EPEVTQTPSHQVTQMGQEVILRCVPISNHLYFYWYRQILGQKVEFLVSFYNNEISEKSEIFDDQFSVERPDGSNFTLKIRSTKLEDSAMYFCATGGTGGLRDNEQFFGPGTRLTVL.

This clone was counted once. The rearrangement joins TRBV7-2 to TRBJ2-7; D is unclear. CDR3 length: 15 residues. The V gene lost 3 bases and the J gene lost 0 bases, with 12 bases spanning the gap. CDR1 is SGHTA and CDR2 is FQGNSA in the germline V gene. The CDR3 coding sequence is TGTGCCAGCAGCTTTGGACGGAGCCGCTCCTACGAGCAGTACTTC. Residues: CASSFGRSRSYEQYF.

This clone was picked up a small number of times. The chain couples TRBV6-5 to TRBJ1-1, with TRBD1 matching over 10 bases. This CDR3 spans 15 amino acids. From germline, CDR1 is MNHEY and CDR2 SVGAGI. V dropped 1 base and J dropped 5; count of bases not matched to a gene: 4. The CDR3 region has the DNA TGTGCCAGCAGTTACTTGGGACAGGGGTTAACTGAAGCTTTCTTT. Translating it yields CASSYLGQGLTEAFF.

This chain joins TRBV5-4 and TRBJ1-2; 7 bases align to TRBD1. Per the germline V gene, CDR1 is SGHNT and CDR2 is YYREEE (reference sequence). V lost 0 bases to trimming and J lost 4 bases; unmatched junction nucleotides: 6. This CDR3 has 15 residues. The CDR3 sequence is CASSLVATGTYGYTF. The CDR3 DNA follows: TGTGCCAGCAGCTTGGTAGCGACAGGGACCTATGGCTACACCTTC.

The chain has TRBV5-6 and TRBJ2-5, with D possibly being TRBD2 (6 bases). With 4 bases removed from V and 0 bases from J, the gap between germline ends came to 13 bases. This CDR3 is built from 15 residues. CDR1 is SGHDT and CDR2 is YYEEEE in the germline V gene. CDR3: CASSDTGTYQETQYF. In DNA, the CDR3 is TGTGCCAGCAGCGATACCGGGACTTACCAAGAGACCCAGTACTTC.

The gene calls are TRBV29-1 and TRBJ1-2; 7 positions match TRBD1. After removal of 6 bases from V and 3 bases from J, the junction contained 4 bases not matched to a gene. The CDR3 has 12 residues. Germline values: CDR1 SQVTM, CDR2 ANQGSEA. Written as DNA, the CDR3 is TGCAGCGTCCTCAGGGGGGACTATGGCTACACCTTC. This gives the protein CSVLRGDYGYTF. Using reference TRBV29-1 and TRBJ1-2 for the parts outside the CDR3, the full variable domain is SAVISQKPSRDICQRGTSLTIQCQVDSQVTMMFWYRQQPGQSLTLIATANQGSEATYESGFVIDKFPISRPNLTFSTLTVSNMSPEDSSIYLCSVLRGDYGYTFGSGTRLTVV.

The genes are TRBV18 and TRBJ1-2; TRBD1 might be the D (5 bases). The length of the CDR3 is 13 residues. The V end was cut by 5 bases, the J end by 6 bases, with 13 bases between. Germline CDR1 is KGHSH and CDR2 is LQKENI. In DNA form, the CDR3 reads TGTGCCAGCTCAACGACAGAGACGAATGGCTACACCTTC. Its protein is CASSTTETNGYTF.

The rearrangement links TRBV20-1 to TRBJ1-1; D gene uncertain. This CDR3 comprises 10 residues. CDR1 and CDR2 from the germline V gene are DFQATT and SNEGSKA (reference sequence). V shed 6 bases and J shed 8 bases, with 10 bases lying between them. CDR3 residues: CSAVGLEAFF. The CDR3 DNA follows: TGCAGTGCGGTAGGACTCGAAGCTTTCTTT.

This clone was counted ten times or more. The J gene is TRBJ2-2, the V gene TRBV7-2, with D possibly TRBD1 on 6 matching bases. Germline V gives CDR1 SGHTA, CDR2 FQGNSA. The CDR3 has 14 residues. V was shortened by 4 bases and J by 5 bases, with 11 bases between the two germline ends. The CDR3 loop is CASSSQTGTGELFF. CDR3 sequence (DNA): TGTGCCAGCAGCTCCCAAACAGGGACCGGGGAGCTGTTTTTT.

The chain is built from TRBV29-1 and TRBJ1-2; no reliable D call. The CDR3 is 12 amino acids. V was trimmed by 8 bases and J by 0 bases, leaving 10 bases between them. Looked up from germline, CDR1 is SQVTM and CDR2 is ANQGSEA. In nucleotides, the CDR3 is TGCAGCTTTTACACATCTAACTATGGCTACACCTTC. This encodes CSFYTSNYGYTF.

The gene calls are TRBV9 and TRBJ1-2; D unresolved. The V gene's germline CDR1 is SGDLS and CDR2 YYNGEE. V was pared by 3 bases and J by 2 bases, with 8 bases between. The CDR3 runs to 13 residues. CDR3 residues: CASSEGRNYGYTF. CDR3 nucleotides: TGTGCCAGCAGCGAGGGTAGGAACTATGGCTACACCTTC.

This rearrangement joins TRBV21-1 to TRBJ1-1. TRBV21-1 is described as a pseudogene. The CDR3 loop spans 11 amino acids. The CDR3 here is CASTENTEAFF. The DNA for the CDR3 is TGTGCCAGCACCGAGAACACTGAAGCTTTCTTT.